The 28 T cell receptor beta chains reported below all come from one sample, sequenced in a study of radiation and T cells in renal cell carcinoma. Stated time point: blood 4 weeks post-SBRT, at nephrectomy. Noted treatment: 15 Gy SBRT to primary tumor, nephrectomy 4 weeks later. TCRdb's copy holds only in-frame clones and misses some; the assay was immunoSEQ multiplex PCR. The table shows fewer than 200,000 clones, with around 89% occurring only once. The sample was blood, taken from a patient whose treatment included radiotherapy and nephrectomy. Receptors originate from a woman between 45 and 65 years old with renal cell carcinoma.

About this clone itself: The same CDR3 arises from other DNA sequences in this sample as well. The chain is built from TRBV5-1 and TRBJ2-6, with no clear D. This CDR3 is built from 14 residues. From germline, CDR1 is SGHRS and CDR2 YFSETQ. Trimming pared 3 bases from V and 2 bases from J, leaving 6 bases between. CDR3 amino acids: CASSSSAGANVLTF. The CDR3 DNA sequence: TGCGCCAGCAGCTCCTCTGCTGGGGCCAACGTCCTGACTTTC.

The chain recombines TRBV5-1 with TRBJ2-5, with a tentative D call TRBD1 (6 bases). Germline V gives CDR1 SGHRS, CDR2 YFSETQ. Trimming stripped 0 bases from V and 3 bases from J, with 12 bases between. The CDR3 loop spans 15 amino acids. The CDR3 region is CASSLGWGPEETQYF. The CDR3 nucleotides read TGCGCCAGCAGCTTGGGATGGGGGCCGGAAGAGACCCAGTACTTC.

The chain couples TRBV19 to TRBJ2-5, with 10 bases matching TRBD2. V dropped 7 bases and J dropped 7; count of bases not matched to a gene: 12. The CDR3 is made up of 15 amino acids. Germline lookup yields CDR1 LNHDA and CDR2 SQIVND (reference sequence). The DNA of the CDR3 is TGTGCCAGTACCGAAAGGACTAGCGGAGAAGGGACCCAGTACTTC. Its translation is CASTERTSGEGTQYF.

The J gene is TRBJ2-2, the V gene TRBV7-8, with D possibly being TRBD2 (5 bases). The germline V gene has CDR1 SGHVS and CDR2 FQNEAQ. This CDR3 is 16 amino acids long. Trimming removed 5 bases at V and 3 bases at J, with 16 bases between. CDR3 in amino acids: CASSTSLGGYTGELFF. The CDR3 DNA is TGTGCCAGCAGCACCTCTCTAGGAGGTTACACCGGGGAGCTGTTTTTT.

The genes are TRBV15 and TRBJ2-7; TRBD2 matches at 9 bases. The V and J ends lost 0 bases and 7 bases, in that order; junction bases with no gene match: 10. Germline V CDR1 and CDR2: LNHNV, YYDKDF (reference sequence). There are 16 residues in the CDR3. The CDR3 DNA reads as TGTGCCACCAGCAGAGAGAGAAGCGGGGGGCAAGAGGAGCAGTACTTC. This translates into CATSRERSGGQEEQYF.

The chain is built from TRBV6-1 and TRBJ1-2; D call uncertain. The CDR3 runs 12 residues. Germline CDR1 and CDR2: MNHNS and SASEGT. Deletions cut 6 bases from V and 0 bases from J, with 5 bases between. DNA of the CDR3: TGTGCCAGCAGGGGAACTAACTATGGCTACACCTTC. It yields the protein CASRGTNYGYTF.

The chain couples TRBV7-8 to TRBJ2-7; 9 positions agree with TRBD1. The V and J ends lost 5 bases and 0 bases, in that order; junction bases with no gene match: 2. Germline CDR1 SGHVS, CDR2 FQNEAQ. The CDR3 contains 14 residues. The CDR3 sequence is CASSRDRDSYEQYF. For the CDR3, the DNA is TGTGCCAGCAGCCGGGACAGGGACTCCTACGAGCAGTACTTC. Full variable domain (outside the CDR3, taken from reference TRBV7-8 and TRBJ2-7): GAGVSQSPRYKVAKRGQDVALRCDPISGHVSLFWYQQALGQGPEFLTYFQNEAQLDKSGLPSDRFFAERPEGSVSTLKIQRTQQEDSAVYLCASSRDRDSYEQYFGPGTRLTVT.

J is TRBJ2-3 and V is TRBV6-5; D not resolved. The CDR3 has 12 residues. V was clipped by 5 bases and J by 6 bases, with 9 bases between them. CDR1 MNHEY and CDR2 SVGAGI come from the germline V gene. The chain's CDR3 is CASSERRDTQYF. CDR3 coding DNA: TGTGCCAGCAGTGAGCGAAGGGATACGCAGTATTTT.

The chain carries TRBV25-1 and TRBJ2-7; TRBD1 agrees at 9 bases. CDR1 MGHDK and CDR2 SYGVNS come from the germline V gene. The CDR3 runs 16 residues. J lost 2 bases, V lost 1 base, and 6 bases had no gene match. The CDR3 DNA follows: TGTGCCAGCAGTGAATGGGGGACAGGGTCACCCTACGAGCAGTACTTC. It is translated as CASSEWGTGSPYEQYF.

This sequence joins TRBV21-1 and TRBJ2-7; the listed D gene, TRBD1, was not tested against the DNA. TRBV21-1 is reported as a pseudogene. The CDR3 runs to 17 residues. As DNA, the CDR3 is TGTGCCAGCAGCAAAAAGGCGGGTGACAGGGACAACTACGAGCAGTACTTC. Translation gives CASSKKAGDRDNYEQYF.

The chain carries TRBV7-9 and TRBJ2-1; 7 nucleotides match TRBD1. Germline CDR1 is SEHNR and CDR2 is FQNEAQ (reference sequence). V lost 1 base and J lost 5; bases outside the gene matches: 2. The CDR3 is made up of 14 amino acids. In nucleotides, the CDR3 is TGTGCCAGCAGCTTAGAGGGACAGAACAATGAGCAGTTCTTC. Protein product: CASSLEGQNNEQFF.

The rearrangement joins TRBV6-5 to TRBJ2-7, with TRBD1 matching over 8 bases. Germline V gives CDR1 MNHEY, CDR2 SVGAGI. After removal of 6 bases from V and 7 bases from J, the junction contained 11 bases not matched to a gene. The CDR3 is 14 amino acids. This chain's CDR3 is CASRGAGGTEEQYF. CDR3 DNA sequence: TGTGCCAGCAGGGGGGCAGGGGGCACGGAAGAGCAGTACTTC.

The rearrangement links TRBV29-1 to TRBJ2-1, with 8 bases that match TRBD2. Per the germline V gene, CDR1 is SQVTM and CDR2 is ANQGSEA. The junction had 8 bases not matched to a gene; V was cut back by 4 bases and J by 0 bases. The CDR3 sequence is 16 residues long. The CDR3 reads CSVVTQSGGSYNEQFF. The CDR3 region has the DNA TGCAGCGTTGTGACCCAGAGCGGGGGCTCCTACAATGAGCAGTTCTTC.

The V gene is TRBV2, the J gene TRBJ1-4; 9 bases line up with TRBD1. V gave up 8 bases and J gave up 8 bases; unmatched junction bases: 6. Germline values: CDR1 SNHLY, CDR2 FYNNEI. The CDR3 loop spans 13 amino acids. CDR3 DNA sequence: TGTGCCAGCCCCGGGACAGGGTACGAAAAACTGTTTTTT. Translated: CASPGTGYEKLFF. The complete variable domain, with remaining parts taken from reference TRBV2 and TRBJ1-4, reads EPEVTQTPSHQVTQMGQEVILRCVPISNHLYFYWYRQILGQKVEFLVSFYNNEISEKSEIFDDQFSVERPDGSNFTLKIRSTKLEDSAMYFCASPGTGYEKLFFGSGTQLSVL.

Comment on this clone: Other nucleotide sequences from this sample produce the same CDR3. This sequence joins TRBV10-3 and TRBJ2-7; 10 nucleotides align to TRBD1. V lost 0 bases to trimming and J lost 4 bases; unmatched junction nucleotides: 3. Germline CDR1 is ENHRY and CDR2 is SYGVKD. The CDR3 extends over 15 amino acids. The CDR3 loop is CAISESRTGGYEQYF. The DNA for the CDR3 is TGTGCCATCAGTGAGTCGAGGACAGGGGGATACGAGCAGTACTTC.

The rearrangement links TRBV19 to TRBJ1-4; 8 nucleotides line up with TRBD1. CDR1 and CDR2 from the germline V gene are LNHDA and SQIVND (reference sequence). V dropped 5 bases and J dropped 8; count of bases not matched to a gene: 10. CDR3 size: 15 residues. In DNA, the CDR3 is TGTGCCAGTAGTCAATTTCAGGGGGCATACGAAAAACTGTTTTTT. Encoded protein: CASSQFQGAYEKLFF.

The CDR3 is CASGERSRGGYTF. In nucleotides, the CDR3 is TGTGCCAGCGGGGAAAGGAGCCGGGGAGGCTACACCTTC. The gene calls are TRBV19 and TRBJ1-2; no definite D call. CDR3 length equals 13 residues. Trimming cost V 9 bases and J 8 bases, with 19 bases left between them. Germline-derived CDR1 and CDR2 are LNHDA and SQIVND (reference sequence).

The chain recombines TRBV10-3 with TRBJ2-1, with D maybe TRBD2 (5 bases). This CDR3 contains 15 residues. Germline V CDR1 and CDR2: ENHRY, SYGVKD. V gave up 2 bases and J gave up 7 bases, with 15 bases separating them. The CDR3 protein is CAISEIIGLRNEQFF. In DNA form, the CDR3 reads TGTGCCATCAGTGAGATAATCGGACTGCGGAATGAGCAGTTCTTC.

The chain combines TRBV7-9 with TRBJ1-1; no firm D call. The length of the CDR3 is 17 residues. Trimming removed 2 bases from V and 1 base from J, with 17 bases in between. Germline CDR1 is SEHNR and CDR2 is FQNEAQ (reference sequence). The CDR3 sequence: CASSLPSGYGKNTEAFF. The CDR3 DNA is TGTGCCAGCAGCTTACCATCCGGTTACGGAAAGAACACTGAAGCTTTCTTT.

The chain links TRBV18 to TRBJ1-3, with D unresolved. This CDR3 region has 14 residues. V lost 3 bases and J 0 bases, leaving 6 bases between the germline ends. Germline V lookup: CDR1 KGHSH, CDR2 LQKENI. The CDR3 loop is CASSPADSGNTIYF. In DNA, the CDR3 is TGTGCCAGCTCACCGGCCGACTCTGGAAACACCATATATTTT. Filled out from reference TRBV18 and TRBJ1-3, the complete variable domain reads NAGVMQNPRHLVRRRGQEARLRCSPMKGHSHVYWYRQLPEEGLKFMVYLQKENIIDESGMPKERFSAEFPKEGPSILRIQQVVRGDSAAYFCASSPADSGNTIYFGEGSWLTVV.

CDR3 sequence: CASSYRGSGGSGYTF. Here the CDR3 DNA reads TGTGCCAGCAGTTACCGCGGGTCAGGGGGATCTGGCTACACCTTC. The J gene is TRBJ1-2, the V gene TRBV6-5, with 7 bases identical to TRBD1. The CDR3 is 15 residues long. Unmatched junction bases numbered 10, after V lost 2 bases and J lost 7 bases. The germline V gene encodes CDR1 MNHEY and CDR2 SVGAGI.

The rearrangement links TRBV25-1 to TRBJ1-4; possible D gene TRBD1, 6 bases. Trimming left V 0 bases short and J 2 bases short, with 13 bases between. The CDR3 sequence is 17 residues long. Germline lookup yields CDR1 MGHDK and CDR2 SYGVNS. The CDR3: CASSEYGGTRTNEKLFF. For the CDR3, the DNA is TGTGCCAGCAGTGAATATGGAGGGACACGGACTAATGAAAAACTGTTTTTT.

V is TRBV6-5 and J is TRBJ1-4; TRBD1 matches 11 bases. Germline-derived CDR1 and CDR2 are MNHEY and SVGAGI. The CDR3 loop spans 15 amino acids. V lost 6 bases to trimming and J lost 8 bases; unmatched junction nucleotides: 8. This chain's CDR3 is CASRGGQGAWEKLFF. CDR3 nucleotides: TGTGCCAGCAGGGGTGGACAGGGGGCCTGGGAAAAACTGTTTTTT.

This chain connects TRBV19 to TRBJ1-2; TRBD1 agrees at 9 bases. Germline V CDR1 and CDR2: LNHDA, SQIVND (reference sequence). The CDR3 covers 16 residues. Trimming cost V 3 bases and J 2 bases; bases outside gene matches: 7. In nucleotides, the CDR3 is TGTGCCAGTAGTATGAGGGGACAGGGACCAAACTATGGCTACACCTTC. Translating it yields CASSMRGQGPNYGYTF.

This clone was recorded once. The rearrangement joins TRBV19 to TRBJ1-1; perhaps TRBD1 as D (5 bases). Trimming left V 7 bases short and J 7 bases short, with 25 bases between. The CDR3 has 16 residues. Germline V gene sequence: CDR1 LNHDA, CDR2 SQIVND (reference sequence). CDR3 DNA: TGTGCCAGTACCCTAGACTCTCTCCCGGGACGACTTGAAGCTTTCTTT. Protein product: CASTLDSLPGRLEAFF.

The chain carries TRBV29-1 and TRBJ2-6; D is undetermined. This CDR3 has 13 residues. Germline values: CDR1 SQVTM, CDR2 ANQGSEA. Between the trimmed V and J ends, which lost 4 bases and 0 bases, there was a span of 4 bases. CDR3 DNA: TGCAGCGTTGCCCCCTCTGGGGCCAACGTCCTGACTTTC. It yields the protein CSVAPSGANVLTF.

The V call is TRBV30, the J call TRBJ1-2, with 9 bases that match TRBD1. The ends lost 1 base at V and 8 bases at J; junction bases unmatched: 8. The CDR3 runs 14 residues. Germline values: CDR1 GTSNPN, CDR2 SVGIG (reference sequence). CDR3 loop: CAWSGYRGLKGYTF. The CDR3 coding sequence is TGTGCCTGGAGTGGCTACAGGGGGCTCAAAGGCTACACCTTC.

The rearrangement links TRBV30 to TRBJ1-1, with TRBD1 matching 7 bases. Germline V gene data show CDR1 as GTSNPN and CDR2 as SVGIG (reference sequence). The CDR3 length is 14 residues. After removal of 2 bases from V and 0 bases from J, the junction contained 3 bases not matched to a gene. CDR3 region: CAWSTGQLNTEAFF. CDR3 in DNA: TGTGCCTGGAGTACGGGACAGTTGAACACTGAAGCTTTCTTT.